The 26 T cell receptor beta chains given below trace back to one sample, sequenced in a study of siplizumab effects on memory and regulatory T cells. Clones were sequenced by immunoSEQ multiplex PCR, and TCRdb holds only the in-frame ones, with some missing. The table shows approximately 92,000 clones, with 85% to 95% occurring only once. The sequenced sample consisted of non-Treg CD4+ T cells sorted from blood. The receptors were sampled from a human donor in good health.

This clone was picked up one time. V and J are TRBV29-1 and TRBJ1-1; 8 nucleotides align to TRBD1. Germline loops: CDR1 SQVTM, CDR2 ANQGSEA. Losses at the gene ends were 6 bases for V and 1 base for J; bases not matched to a gene: 4. This CDR3 is 13 amino acids long. The CDR3 DNA reads as TGCAGCGTCACCACAGGGGGGAACACTGAAGCTTTCTTT. It encodes CSVTTGGNTEAFF.

This chain links TRBV7-9 with TRBJ1-1; possible D gene TRBD1, 5 bases. CDR3 length: 18 amino acids. With 5 bases removed from V and 6 bases from J, the gap between germline ends came to 28 bases. The germline V gene encodes CDR1 SEHNR and CDR2 FQNEAQ (reference sequence). Written as DNA, the CDR3 is TGTGCCAGCAGCCCACATTTTTCGTTAAGGGGCGAGATTGCTGAAGCTTTCTTT. This encodes CASSPHFSLRGEIAEAFF.

This sequence joins TRBV2 and TRBJ2-4; 9 bases fit TRBD1. The V and J ends lost 5 bases and 5 bases, in that order; junction bases with no gene match: 10. The CDR3 runs to 16 residues. Germline CDR1 is SNHLY and CDR2 is FYNNEI. The CDR3 sequence is CASSKNRGQGQNIQYF. Written as DNA, the CDR3 is TGTGCCAGCAGTAAAAATAGGGGACAGGGTCAAAACATTCAGTACTTC.

This chain connects TRBV27 to TRBJ1-2; D perhaps matches TRBD1 (5 bases). This CDR3 has 13 amino acids. Trimming took 6 bases from V and 8 from J, leaving 16 bases between them. Germline V gene data show CDR1 as MNHEY and CDR2 as SMNVEV (reference sequence). CDR3 sequence (DNA): TGTGCCAGCAGCGGCAGGGTGGCGGGGGGCTACACCTTC. Amino acid sequence: CASSGRVAGGYTF.

CDR3 region: CASSRGQPMGLYGYTF. The DNA for the CDR3 is TGTGCCAGCAGCAGGGGACAGCCTATGGGCCTCTATGGCTACACCTTC. V usage is TRBV14 and J usage is TRBJ1-2; 7 bases match TRBD1. V shed 5 bases and J 4 bases; nucleotides not matched to a gene: 13. CDR3 length: 16 amino acids. The germline V gene encodes CDR1 SGHDN and CDR2 FVKESK.

CDR3 sequence: CASISSGANVLTF. In DNA form, the CDR3 reads TGTGCCAGCATCAGCTCTGGGGCCAACGTCCTGACTTTC. The V and J genes are TRBV7-8 and TRBJ2-6; no clear D gene. Trimming removed 7 bases from V and 0 bases from J, with 4 bases in between. CDR1 is SGHVS and CDR2 is FQNEAQ in the germline V gene. The CDR3 runs 13 residues. Variable domain in full (rest from reference TRBV7-8 and TRBJ2-6): GAGVSQSPRYKVAKRGQDVALRCDPISGHVSLFWYQQALGQGPEFLTYFQNEAQLDKSGLPSDRFFAERPEGSVSTLKIQRTQQEDSAVYLCASISSGANVLTFGAGSRLTVL.

V usage is TRBV28 and J usage is TRBJ2-7; tentative D call: TRBD1 (6 bases). The length of the CDR3 is 12 residues. V was pared by 10 bases and J by 2 bases, with 12 bases between. Germline CDR1 reads MDHEN; CDR2 reads SYDVKM. The CDR3 reads CAISQGAYEQYF. The CDR3 DNA is TGTGCCATATCACAGGGTGCCTACGAGCAGTACTTC.

V and J are TRBV5-6 and TRBJ2-7, with D tentatively TRBD1 (5 bases). Trimming cost V 2 bases and J 6 bases, with 21 bases left between them. This CDR3 contains 16 residues. Per germline, CDR1 SGHDT and CDR2 YYEEEE. CDR3 sequence (DNA): TGTGCCAGCAGCTTTCGGCGCGACAGATACCAAATCGAGCAGTACTTC. As protein: CASSFRRDRYQIEQYF.

The chain couples TRBV5-1 to TRBJ2-5, with D possibly TRBD2 on 6 matching bases. The CDR3 runs to 13 residues. Deletions cut 0 bases from V and 13 bases from J, with 16 bases between. Germline lookup yields CDR1 SGHRS and CDR2 YFSETQ. CDR3 bases: TGCGCCAGCAGCTTGGGGCTAGCGCTCTCCCCGTACTTC. Protein: CASSLGLALSPYF.

CDR3 DNA sequence: TGTGCCAGTAGTATGGACAGGGCTCCCTACTACGAGCAGTACTTC. This sequence encodes CASSMDRAPYYEQYF. V gene TRBV19 combines with J gene TRBJ2-7; 8 bases match TRBD1. Germline CDR1 is LNHDA and CDR2 is SQIVND (reference sequence). CDR3 size: 15 residues. With V trimmed by 3 bases and J by 3 bases, 7 bases remained unmatched. Filled out from reference TRBV19 and TRBJ2-7, the complete variable domain reads DGGITQSPKYLFRKEGQNVTLSCEQNLNHDAMYWYRQDPGQGLRLIYYSQIVNDFQKGDIAEGYSVSREKKESFPLTVTSAQKNPTAFYLCASSMDRAPYYEQYFGPGTRLTVT.

V is TRBV11-3 and J is TRBJ2-7; TRBD2 is a possible D gene (5 bases). CDR1 SGHNT and CDR2 YENEEA come from the germline V gene. This CDR3 has 13 residues. V was shortened by 2 bases and J by 5 bases, with 10 bases between the two germline ends. The CDR3 sequence: CASSLTGSHEQYF. CDR3 coding DNA: TGTGCCAGCAGCTTAACGGGGTCCCACGAGCAGTACTTC.

The CDR3 DNA reads TGTGCCAGCTCACCAAGGGGACCTAGCTCCTACGAGCAGTACTTC. Its translation: CASSPRGPSSYEQYF. The chain joins TRBV18 to TRBJ2-7; D possibly uses TRBD1 or TRBD2 (5 bases each). The CDR3 totals 15 residues. The ends were cut back, 2 bases at V and 0 bases at J, with 11 bases in the middle. Germline CDR1 KGHSH, CDR2 LQKENI. Together with reference TRBV18 and TRBJ2-7, the CDR3 gives the full variable domain: NAGVMQNPRHLVRRRGQEARLRCSPMKGHSHVYWYRQLPEEGLKFMVYLQKENIIDESGMPKERFSAEFPKEGPSILRIQQVVRGDSAAYFCASSPRGPSSYEQYFGPGTRLTVT.

The rearrangement joins TRBV11-2 to TRBJ2-5; tentatively, D is TRBD2 (7 bases). The CDR3 has 15 residues. Trimming pared 1 base from V and 2 bases from J, leaving 11 bases between. The germline V gene encodes CDR1 SGHAT and CDR2 FQNNGV. The CDR3 protein is CASSLGGGPQETQYF. The DNA of the CDR3 is TGTGCCAGCAGCTTAGGGGGGGGCCCACAAGAGACCCAGTACTTC.

The V gene is TRBV14, the J gene TRBJ2-3, with 11 bases that match TRBD2. This CDR3 has 17 residues. Germline loops: CDR1 SGHDN, CDR2 FVKESK. V was clipped by 0 bases and J by 8 bases; unmatched bases: 10. The CDR3 region is CASSQDLLAGDRGTQYF. The CDR3 DNA reads TGTGCCAGCAGCCAAGATTTACTAGCGGGAGATCGAGGTACGCAGTATTTT.

The chain carries TRBV19 and TRBJ1-1; no clear D. CDR1 LNHDA and CDR2 SQIVND come from the germline V gene (reference sequence). Trimming removed 8 bases from V and 0 bases from J, with 16 bases in between. The CDR3 has 15 residues. The CDR3 DNA sequence: TGTGCCAGTGAGGAGCGGATTGGTGTGAACACTGAAGCTTTCTTT. This translates into CASEERIGVNTEAFF.

The CDR3, as DNA: TGTGCCAGCAGCCAAGACTCCAACGGGGGAAACACCATATATTTT. Residues: CASSQDSNGGNTIYF. This chain joins TRBV4-2 and TRBJ1-3; D gene unclear. Per the germline V gene, CDR1 is LGHNA and CDR2 is YNFKEQ. The CDR3 is made up of 15 amino acids. Trimming stripped 0 bases from V and 4 bases from J, with 10 bases between.

The chain has TRBV15 and TRBJ2-7; 11 bases fit TRBD2. Germline V CDR1 and CDR2: LNHNV, YYDKDF (reference sequence). V dropped 6 bases and J dropped 3; count of bases not matched to a gene: 7. CDR3 size: 15 residues. The CDR3 is CATSTRLAGLYEQYF. CDR3 in DNA: TGTGCCACCAGTACAAGACTAGCGGGACTCTACGAGCAGTACTTC.

The chain has TRBV5-1 and TRBJ2-4; D may be TRBD1 or TRBD2 (6 bases each). Trimming removed 1 base from V and 5 bases from J, with 19 bases in between. CDR3 size: 17 residues. The germline V gene encodes CDR1 SGHRS and CDR2 YFSETQ. The CDR3, as DNA: TGCGCCAGCAGCTTGATCGGGGGCGGGCTGACGGAAAACATTCAGTACTTC. Amino acids: CASSLIGGGLTENIQYF.

This clone was observed once. This rearrangement joins TRBV4-1 to TRBJ1-3; 7 bases match TRBD1. The ends lost 3 bases at V and 4 bases at J; junction bases unmatched: 6. The CDR3 runs to 15 residues. Germline V gives CDR1 MGHRA, CDR2 YSYEKL. CDR3 sequence (DNA): TGCGCCAGCAGCCATCAAACAGGGGTCGGAAACACCATATATTTT. This gives the protein CASSHQTGVGNTIYF.

This clone was picked up one time. V gene TRBV7-3 combines with J gene TRBJ2-3, with D unresolved. Germline values: CDR1 SGHTA, CDR2 FQGTGA. This CDR3 region has 16 residues. The ends were cut back, 5 bases at V and 2 bases at J, with 17 bases in the middle. The CDR3 nucleotides read TGTGCCAGCAGCCATGACGGGTGGGCAGACACAGATACGCAGTATTTT. The encoded protein is CASSHDGWADTDTQYF. The variable domain in full, completed from reference TRBV7-3 and TRBJ2-3, reads GAGVSQTPSNKVTEKGKYVELRCDPISGHTALYWYRQSLGQGPEFLIYFQGTGAADDSGLPNDRFFAVRPEGSVSTLKIQRTERGDSAVYLCASSHDGWADTDTQYFGPGTRLTVL.

This chain connects TRBV5-1 to TRBJ1-2; 8 positions match TRBD1. Germline assignment: CDR1 SGHRS and CDR2 YFSETQ. V lost 4 bases and J lost 9; bases outside the gene matches: 8. The CDR3 is 13 amino acids. This CDR3 reads CASSPPDRARYTF. CDR3 DNA sequence: TGCGCCAGCAGCCCCCCGGACAGGGCGCGCTACACCTTC.

The J gene is TRBJ2-3, the V gene TRBV20-1; D gene unclear. Per germline, CDR1 DFQATT and CDR2 SNEGSKA (reference sequence). The germline V and J ends were trimmed by 0 bases and 10 bases, with 8 bases remaining between them. There are 11 residues in the CDR3. DNA of the CDR3: TGCAGTGCTAGAGATCTAAAATCGCAGTATTTT. Amino acids: CSARDLKSQYF.

The chain joins TRBV7-2 to TRBJ2-1; 8 bases fit TRBD2. From germline, CDR1 is SGHTA and CDR2 FQGNSA. The CDR3 has 15 residues. The J segment lost 8 bases and the V segment lost 3 bases, leaving 9 bases of the junction unmatched. The CDR3 loop reads CASSFASGSSDEQFF. For the CDR3, the DNA is TGTGCCAGCAGCTTTGCGAGCGGGAGTTCAGATGAGCAGTTCTTC.

The V gene is TRBV2, the J gene TRBJ2-3; 10 positions agree with TRBD2. In germline, CDR1 is SNHLY, CDR2 FYNNEI. Losses at the gene ends were 6 bases for V and 3 bases for J; bases not matched to a gene: 3. This CDR3 has 14 amino acids. CDR3 nucleotides: TGTGCCAGCAGGGGAGCGGGAGGGACAGATACGCAGTATTTT. Translated, it gives CASRGAGGTDTQYF.

The gene calls are TRBV7-8 and TRBJ2-4; D is tentatively TRBD1 or TRBD2 (5 bases each). Per germline, CDR1 SGHVS and CDR2 FQNEAQ. CDR3 length: 13 residues. V was cut by 5 bases and J by 8 bases, with 13 bases left in between. The CDR3 DNA sequence: TGTGCCAGCAGCCCCAGGGTGGGGGACATTCAGTACTTC. Translated: CASSPRVGDIQYF.

This chain links TRBV9 with TRBJ2-4; D remains ambiguous. Germline assignment: CDR1 SGDLS and CDR2 YYNGEE. Trimming pared 4 bases from V and 5 bases from J, leaving 10 bases between. The CDR3 has 13 amino acids. The CDR3 DNA is TGTGCCAGCAGCCAACCTGGCGAAAACATTCAGTACTTC. Amino acid sequence: CASSQPGENIQYF.